The 21 T cell receptor beta chains presented below share a single source sample, sequenced in a study of read filtering for tumor transcriptome and immune sequencing. Molecular barcoded adaptors covering alpha/delta and beta/gamma chains were used on approximately 400 ng RNA. TCRdb re-derived calls from the reads in MiXCR, one entry per CDR3 protein. This table has about 62,000 distinct CDR3 sequences, around 19% appearing once. The source material was a population of CD138-negative cells sorted from bone marrow. Receptor source: a donor aged 40 or over with multiple myeloma.

This clonotype was counted at least ten times. The chain has TRBV20-1 and TRBJ2-6, with TRBD1 identical over 11 bases. V was clipped by 5 bases and J by 4 bases; unmatched bases: 7. The germline V gene has CDR1 DFQATT and CDR2 SNEGSKA (reference sequence). This CDR3 spans 16 amino acids. The CDR3 reads CSAPGQGGLGANVLTF. As DNA, the CDR3 is TGCAGTGCTCCGGGACAGGGGGGTTTAGGGGCCAACGTCCTGACTTTC.

This clonotype has a single count. One end of the junction fails to match germline, which may point to a read error. V is TRBV10-3 and J is TRBJ2-1, with TRBD2 identical over 7 bases. Germline loops: CDR1 ENHRY, CDR2 SYGVKD. The CDR3 spans 15 residues. Here the CDR3 DNA reads TGTGCCATCAGTGGTGAGCGGGACTCCTACGATGAGCAGTTCTTC. This encodes CAISGERDSYDEQFF.

This clonotype came up many times. This chain uses TRBV7-2 with TRBJ1-5; D gene uncertain. The germline V and J ends were trimmed by 5 bases and 0 bases, with 14 bases remaining between them. The germline V gene has CDR1 SGHTA and CDR2 FQGNSA. This CDR3 is 16 amino acids long. The CDR3 reads CASSLLGLISNQPQHF. Here the CDR3 DNA reads TGTGCCAGCAGCCTTCTCGGACTGATTAGCAATCAGCCCCAGCATTTT. The variable domain in full, with the rest retrieved from reference TRBV7-2 and TRBJ1-5, is GAGVSQSPSNKVTEKGKDVELRCDPISGHTALYWYRQSLGQGLEFLIYFQGNSAPDKSGLPSDRFSAERTGGSVSTLTIQRTQQEDSAVYLCASSLLGLISNQPQHFGDGTRLSIL.

The table lists this clonotype with many counts. The chain employs TRBV20-1 and TRBJ2-7; 7 bases match TRBD2. Germline values: CDR1 DFQATT, CDR2 SNEGSKA (reference sequence). V lost 1 base, J lost 7 bases, and 10 bases stayed unmatched. The CDR3 contains 14 residues. The CDR3 loop reads CSARVRTRLEEQYF. CDR3 bases: TGCAGTGCTAGAGTCAGGACTAGATTGGAGGAGCAGTACTTC.

This clonotype was counted at least ten times. The chain combines TRBV11-2 with TRBJ2-3; a weak D match, TRBD2 (6 bases). The CDR3 consists of 15 residues. Germline CDR1 reads SGHAT; CDR2 reads FQNNGV. The germline V and J ends were trimmed by 5 bases and 0 bases, with 12 bases remaining between them. The CDR3 is CASSRDGRSTDTQYF. The CDR3 DNA follows: TGTGCCAGCAGCAGGGACGGGAGAAGCACAGATACGCAGTATTTT.

This clonotype was counted ten times or more. The rearrangement uses TRBV10-3 and TRBJ2-3; tentative D call: TRBD1 (6 bases). Per the germline V gene, CDR1 is ENHRY and CDR2 is SYGVKD. The CDR3 is 12 amino acids. Trimming stripped 11 bases from V and 2 bases from J, with 11 bases between. The chain's CDR3 is CAVQGITDTQYF. The CDR3, as DNA: TGTGCCGTACAGGGCATCACAGATACGCAGTATTTT.

This clonotype came up many times. The chain joins TRBV20-1 to TRBJ2-7, with D uncertain. The germline V gene encodes CDR1 DFQATT and CDR2 SNEGSKA (reference sequence). Trimming removed 5 bases from V and 3 bases from J, with 17 bases in between. This CDR3 is built from 14 residues. CDR3 sequence: CSAGSSSLGYEQYF. As DNA, the CDR3 is TGCAGTGCTGGCTCCAGTTCCCTGGGCTACGAGCAGTACTTC.

V usage is TRBV15 and J usage is TRBJ1-1; D perhaps matches TRBD1 (6 bases). From germline, CDR1 is LNHNV and CDR2 YYDKDF (reference sequence). The CDR3 runs to 14 residues. V lost 6 bases and J lost 8, with 19 bases in between. As DNA, the CDR3 is TGTGCCACCAGACACAGGGACTCCATTAACGAAGCTTTCTTT. Residues: CATRHRDSINEAFF.

The sample holds a few counts of this clonotype. CDR3 DNA: TGTGCCACCAGCAGAGACCCCACTAGCGGGAGGTTCTTGGATACGCAGTATTTT. The encoded protein is CATSRDPTSGRFLDTQYF. The genes are TRBV15 and TRBJ2-3, with 12 bases matching TRBD2. Germline CDR1 LNHNV, CDR2 YYDKDF (reference sequence). The ends lost 0 bases at V and 6 bases at J; junction bases unmatched: 10. CDR3 size: 18 residues.

This clonotype was observed at least ten times. The chain employs TRBV6-1 and TRBJ1-1; weak D call: TRBD1 (5 bases). The CDR3 consists of 15 residues. Trimming left V 5 bases short and J 5 bases short, with 18 bases between. Germline CDR1 and CDR2: MNHNS and SASEGT. CDR3 sequence reads: CASSTHYFEGTEAFF. The CDR3 DNA reads as TGTGCCAGCAGTACCCATTACTTTGAGGGGACTGAAGCTTTCTTT.

This clonotype showed up just a few times. V usage is TRBV20-1 and J usage is TRBJ1-1, with D maybe TRBD1 (5 bases). The CDR3 is 15 amino acids. The germline CDR1 and CDR2 sequences are DFQATT and SNEGSKA (reference sequence). With 1 base removed from V and 1 base from J, the gap between germline ends came to 13 bases. The CDR3 protein is CSARARQGANTEAFF. Here the CDR3 DNA reads TGCAGTGCTAGAGCTCGGCAAGGGGCGAACACTGAAGCTTTCTTT.

This clonotype has ten or more counts. The chain recombines TRBV2 with TRBJ2-2; D not certain. The V end was cut by 6 bases, the J end by 2 bases, with 10 bases between. The germline gives CDR1 SNHLY, CDR2 FYNNEI. This CDR3 has 14 residues. The CDR3 region is CASRKVVNTGELFF. The CDR3, as DNA: TGTGCCAGCAGGAAGGTTGTAAACACCGGGGAGCTGTTTTTT.

The sample holds many counts of this clonotype. The chain combines TRBV7-9 with TRBJ1-1; 7 positions match TRBD1. Unmatched junction bases numbered 5, after V lost 6 bases and J lost 4 bases. There are 13 residues in the CDR3. Germline assignment: CDR1 SEHNR and CDR2 FQNEAQ (reference sequence). The CDR3 DNA reads as TGTGCCAGCAGGCAGGGGGTGGTCACTGAAGCTTTCTTT. This gives the protein CASRQGVVTEAFF.

This clonotype has a handful of counts. The CDR3 region is CASSQNSGGGYEQYF. CDR3 nucleotide sequence: TGCGCCAGCAGCCAGAATAGCGGAGGGGGGTACGAGCAGTACTTC. This chain joins TRBV4-1 and TRBJ2-7; possibly TRBD1 or TRBD2 for D (6 bases each). The CDR3 runs to 15 residues. The germline V and J ends were trimmed by 3 bases and 4 bases, with 16 bases remaining between them. Germline V gene data show CDR1 as MGHRA and CDR2 as YSYEKL.

This clonotype occurred many times. The V gene is TRBV18, the J gene TRBJ1-1; TRBD1 matches at 7 bases. Germline CDR1 reads KGHSH; CDR2 reads LQKENI. V lost 3 bases to trimming and J lost 11 bases; unmatched junction nucleotides: 3. This CDR3 has 11 amino acids. The CDR3 here is CASSPDRVAFF. CDR3 bases: TGTGCCAGCTCACCCGACAGGGTCGCTTTCTTT.

Ten or more counts support this clonotype. This rearrangement joins TRBV7-9 to TRBJ2-3; unclear D gene. V gave up 1 base and J gave up 5 bases, with 10 bases separating them. The CDR3 has 14 amino acids. Germline-derived CDR1 and CDR2 are SEHNR and FQNEAQ (reference sequence). The CDR3 coding sequence is TGTGCCAGCAGCTTAGTATTTCGCGGAGATACGCAGTATTTT. It is translated as CASSLVFRGDTQYF.

This clonotype was observed many times. This chain links TRBV20-1 with TRBJ2-3, with 9 bases fitting TRBD2. CDR1 is DFQATT, CDR2 SNEGSKA, per germline (reference sequence). CDR3 length: 17 amino acids. Losses at the gene ends were 3 bases for V and 0 bases for J; bases not matched to a gene: 10. The CDR3 DNA is TGCAGTGCTAGCCCCCTAGCGGGGCCTTCTAGCACAGATACGCAGTATTTT. As protein: CSASPLAGPSSTDTQYF.

This clonotype was counted at least ten times. V gene TRBV6-5 combines with J gene TRBJ2-1; 7 bases fit TRBD2. J was trimmed by 0 bases and V by 8 bases; bases with no gene match: 7. CDR1 and CDR2 from the germline V gene are MNHEY and SVGAGI. The CDR3 has 15 residues. CDR3 sequence: CASWMGGYSYNEQFF. CDR3 DNA sequence: TGTGCCAGCTGGATGGGGGGGTACTCCTACAATGAGCAGTTCTTC.

This clonotype was picked up many times. The gene calls are TRBV25-1 and TRBJ2-5; TRBD1 matches at 7 bases. The CDR3 runs 14 residues. Trimming removed 6 bases from V and 2 bases from J; junction bases left unmatched: 6. CDR1 and CDR2 from the germline V gene are MGHDK and SYGVNS. This chain's CDR3 is CASRPGQIQETQYF. In DNA form, the CDR3 reads TGTGCCAGCAGACCGGGACAGATACAAGAGACCCAGTACTTC.

Comments on this clonotype: The CDR3 end shows no conserved phenylalanine or tryptophan, and so a read error is likely. J is TRBJ1-6 and V is TRBV20-1; the D is unclear. The CDR3 consists of 13 residues. The germline V gene encodes CDR1 DFQATT and CDR2 SNEGSKA (reference sequence). Trimming shortened V by 3 bases and J by 13 bases, and 16 bases separated the two germline ends. The CDR3 region has the DNA TGCAGTGCTAGCCCCCGGACGAGTTCGCCCCTCCACTTG. As protein: CSASPRTSSPLHL.

This clonotype has a count of ten or more. The chain has TRBV7-2 and TRBJ2-2, with 11 bases identical to TRBD1. The length of the CDR3 is 16 residues. Germline V gene sequence: CDR1 SGHTA, CDR2 FQGNSA. V lost 4 bases to trimming and J lost 0 bases; unmatched junction nucleotides: 1. CDR3 sequence (DNA): TGTGCCAGCAGCTGGACAGGGGGCACGAACACCGGGGAGCTGTTTTTT. Its protein is CASSWTGGTNTGELFF.